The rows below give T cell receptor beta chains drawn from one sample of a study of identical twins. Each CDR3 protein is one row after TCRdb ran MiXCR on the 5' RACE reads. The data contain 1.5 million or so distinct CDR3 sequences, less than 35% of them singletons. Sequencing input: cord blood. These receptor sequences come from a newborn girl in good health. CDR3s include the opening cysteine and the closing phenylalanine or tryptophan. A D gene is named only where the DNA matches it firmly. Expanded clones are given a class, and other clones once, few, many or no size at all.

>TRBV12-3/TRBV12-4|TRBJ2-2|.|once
TGTGCCAGCAGTTTCTACGGGATGAACACCGGGGAGCTGTTTTTT
CASSFYGMNTGELFF
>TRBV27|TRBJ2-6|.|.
TGTGCCAGCAGGGTGACCGGGGCCAACGTCCTGACTTTC
CASRVTGANVLTF
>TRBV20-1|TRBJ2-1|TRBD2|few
TGCAGTGCTAGGCGGGGCGGGAGGGACCTCTACAATGAGCAGTTCTTC
CSARRGGRDLYNEQFF
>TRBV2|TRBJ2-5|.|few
TGTGCCACCAAATGGAGGGGGGAGACCCAGTACTTC
CATKWRGETQYF
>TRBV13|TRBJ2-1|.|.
TGTGCCAGCAGCCCAGGGATCGATGAGCAGTTCTTC
CASSPGIDEQFF
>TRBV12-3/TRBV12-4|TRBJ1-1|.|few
TGTGCCAGCAGCCCCCCTTACAGGAACACTGAAGCTTTCTTT
CASSPPYRNTEAFF
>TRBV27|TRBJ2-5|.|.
TGTGCCAGCAGTTCCCCGATCCGGGGCCTTCAAGAGACCCAGTACTTC
CASSSPIRGLQETQYF
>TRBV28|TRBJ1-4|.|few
TGTGCCAGCAGTTCGAGAGGATGGGCCAAGGGGACTAATGAAAAACTGTTTTTT
CASSSRGWAKGTNEKLFF
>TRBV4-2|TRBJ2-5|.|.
TGTGCCAGCAGCCAAGGGGAGCGGCCCCAAGAGACCCAGTACTTC
CASSQGERPQETQYF
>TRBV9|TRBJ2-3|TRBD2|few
TGTGCCAGCAGCGCCCGACTAGCGGGGGGCCCTAGCACAGATACGCAGTATTTT
CASSARLAGGPSTDTQYF
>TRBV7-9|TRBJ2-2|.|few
TGTGCCAGCAGCTTACGGACAGAGAACACCGGGGAGCTGTTTTTT
CASSLRTENTGELFF
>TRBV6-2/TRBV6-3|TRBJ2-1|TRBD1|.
TGTGCCAGCAGTTACCGGGGGGGACAGGGGGCCTACAATGAGCAGTTCTTC
CASSYRGGQGAYNEQFF
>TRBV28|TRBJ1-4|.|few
TGTGCCAGCAACCAAGTCCGGGACACTGCAACTAATGAAAAACTGTTTTTT
CASNQVRDTATNEKLFF
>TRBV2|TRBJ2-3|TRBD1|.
TGTGCCAGCAGGGGAGGGACAGGGAAATACACAGATACGCAGTATTTT
CASRGGTGKYTDTQYF
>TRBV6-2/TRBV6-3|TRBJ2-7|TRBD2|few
TGTGCCAGCAGTTATTCCCTAGCGGCCACGCCCTACGAGCAGTACTTC
CASSYSLAATPYEQYF
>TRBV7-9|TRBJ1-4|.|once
TGTGCCAGCAGCCCCCGGATAGGGGGAACTAATGAAAGACTGTTTTTT
CASSPRIGGTNERLFF
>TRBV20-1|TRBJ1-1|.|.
TGCAGTGCTAGTGACCTGGCTGGAAGTAACACTGAAGCTTTCTTT
CSASDLAGSNTEAFF
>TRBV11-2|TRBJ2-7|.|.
TGTGCCAGCAGCTTAGTTTCCGGCTTTGGCTACGAGCAGTACTTC
CASSLVSGFGYEQYF
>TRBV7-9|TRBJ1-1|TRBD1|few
TGTGCCAGCAGCTACCGGACAGGATTGGACACTGAAGCTTTCTTT
CASSYRTGLDTEAFF
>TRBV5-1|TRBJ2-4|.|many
TGCGCCAGCAGCTTGGCTGGGGGGCAAAACATTCAGTACTTC
CASSLAGGQNIQYF
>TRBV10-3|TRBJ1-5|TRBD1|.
TGTGCCGCTTGTCCCGGGACAGGGTTCGAGCAGCCCCAGCATTTT
CAACPGTGFEQPQHF
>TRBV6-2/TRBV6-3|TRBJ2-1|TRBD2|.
TGTGCCAGCAGCCCTGGGACTAGCTGGACCAATGAGCAGTTCTTC
CASSPGTSWTNEQFF
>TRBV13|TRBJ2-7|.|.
TGTGCCAGCAGCTTAGGCGGGGGGCAGACTAGTGACGAGCAGTACTTC
CASSLGGGQTSDEQYF
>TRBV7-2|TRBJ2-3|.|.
TGTGCCAGCAGCTTTGTTTCTAGCGATTCCACAGATACGCAGTATTTT
CASSFVSSDSTDTQYF
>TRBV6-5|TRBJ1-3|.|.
TGTGCCAGCAGTTACGGCCGCTCTGGAAACACCATATATTTT
CASSYGRSGNTIYF
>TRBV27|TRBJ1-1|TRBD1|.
TGTGCCACCACAGGGGCGCGGGGAGCTGAAGCTTTCTTT
CATTGARGAEAFF
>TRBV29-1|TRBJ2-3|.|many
TGCAGCGTTGAAGATGGGTCACTGGCAGATACGCAGTATTTT
CSVEDGSLADTQYF
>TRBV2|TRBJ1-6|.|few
TGTGCCAGCAGTGGGAAGGTGACAGACCCCAATTCACCCCTCCACTTT
CASSGKVTDPNSPLHF
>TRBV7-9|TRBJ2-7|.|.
TGTGCCGTGAAGATCGGGGGTCTCGAGCAGTACTTC
CAVKIGGLEQYF
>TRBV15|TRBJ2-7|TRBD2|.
TGTGCCACCAGCAGAGCGCGCGGGAGTATCCCCTACGAGCAGTACTTC
CATSRARGSIPYEQYF
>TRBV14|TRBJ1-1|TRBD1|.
TGTGCCAGCAGCCAGGGACAGGGGGGATGCACTGAAGCTTTCTTT
CASSQGQGGCTEAFF
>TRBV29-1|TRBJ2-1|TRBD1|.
TGCAGCGGGGGGACAGGCGTAATAGATGAGCAGTTCTTC
CSGGTGVIDEQFF
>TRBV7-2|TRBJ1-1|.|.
TGTGCCAGCAGCTTACCTCGACAGGCCACAGGGAACACTGAAGCTTTCTTT
CASSLPRQATGNTEAFF
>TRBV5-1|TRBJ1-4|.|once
TGCGCCAGCAGCTTGAAGCAGGGTGGAAATGAAAAACTGTTTTTT
CASSLKQGGNEKLFF
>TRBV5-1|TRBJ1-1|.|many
TGCGCCAGCAGCTGGACAGAGAACACTGAAGCTTTCTTT
CASSWTENTEAFF
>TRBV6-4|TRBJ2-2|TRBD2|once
TGTGCCAGAACGGGACTAGCGGGAGTCCCCGGGGAGCTGTTTTTT
CARTGLAGVPGELFF
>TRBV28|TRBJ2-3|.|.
TGTGCTAGCAGCCTCCCGGGGAGGCGCAGCACAGATACGCAGTATTTT
CASSLPGRRSTDTQYF
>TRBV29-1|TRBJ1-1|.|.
TGCAGCGTTGAGTCAACCGTCGAACAGGGTGAAGCTTTCTTT
CSVESTVEQGEAFF
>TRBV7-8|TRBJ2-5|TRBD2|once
TGTGCCAGCAGCTTACTAGCGGGGGGGAAAAGGGAGACCCAGTACTTC
CASSLLAGGKRETQYF
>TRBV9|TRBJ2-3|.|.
TGTGCCAGCAGCGTAGGTCGGATTAGCAAGGGGCTTAGCACAGATACGCAGTATTTT
CASSVGRISKGLSTDTQYF
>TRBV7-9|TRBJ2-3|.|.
TGTGCCAGCAGCTTAGTCTTGCGGGGCCCCACAGATACGCAGTATTTT
CASSLVLRGPTDTQYF
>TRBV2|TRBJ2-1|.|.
TGTGCCAGCATCCCCGGTACTAGCTCCTACAATGAGCAGTTCTTC
CASIPGTSSYNEQFF
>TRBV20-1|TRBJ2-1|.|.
TGCAGTGCTAGAGAAGGCTATCCCAGTGAGCAGTTCTTC
CSAREGYPSEQFF
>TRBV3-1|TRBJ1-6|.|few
TGTGCCAGCAGCCAAGATCTTGACAGTTATAATTCACCCCTCCACTTT
CASSQDLDSYNSPLHF
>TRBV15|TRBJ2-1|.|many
TGTGCCACCAGCAGAGATTGGGATGAGCAGTTCTTC
CATSRDWDEQFF
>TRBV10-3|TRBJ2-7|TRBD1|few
TGTGCCATCAGAACCGGGACAGCTTCCTACGAGCAGTACTTC
CAIRTGTASYEQYF
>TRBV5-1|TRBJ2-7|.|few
TGCGCCAGCGGTTTTTTCGAGGGCGATTCCTACGAGCAGTACTTC
CASGFFEGDSYEQYF
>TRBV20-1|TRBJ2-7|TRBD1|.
TGCAGTACTACTCGGACAGGGCTCTCCTACGAGCAGTACTTC
CSTTRTGLSYEQYF
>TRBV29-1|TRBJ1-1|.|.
TGCAGCGTTGAAAAGGTTTTGGACACTGAAGCTTTCTTT
CSVEKVLDTEAFF